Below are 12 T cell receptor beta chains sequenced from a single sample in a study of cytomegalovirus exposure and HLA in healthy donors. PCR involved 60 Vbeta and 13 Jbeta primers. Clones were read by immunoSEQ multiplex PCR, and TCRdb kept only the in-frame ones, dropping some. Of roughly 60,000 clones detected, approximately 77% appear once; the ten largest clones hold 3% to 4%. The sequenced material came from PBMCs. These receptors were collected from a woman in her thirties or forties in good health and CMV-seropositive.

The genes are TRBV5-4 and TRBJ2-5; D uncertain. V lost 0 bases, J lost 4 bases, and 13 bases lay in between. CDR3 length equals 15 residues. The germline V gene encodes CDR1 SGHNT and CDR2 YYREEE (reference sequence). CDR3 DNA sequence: TGTGCCAGCAGCTTGGATGAAGGTTCGGGAGAGACCCAGTACTTC. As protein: CASSLDEGSGETQYF.

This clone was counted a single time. The CDR3 loop is CAWGHAANQPQHF. The CDR3 coding sequence is TGTGCCTGGGGCCACGCGGCAAATCAGCCCCAGCATTTT. The chain links TRBV30 to TRBJ1-5; D is unresolved. Germline assignment: CDR1 GTSNPN and CDR2 SVGIG (reference sequence). This CDR3 is 13 amino acids long. Between the trimmed V and J ends, which lost 5 bases and 4 bases, there was a span of 12 bases.

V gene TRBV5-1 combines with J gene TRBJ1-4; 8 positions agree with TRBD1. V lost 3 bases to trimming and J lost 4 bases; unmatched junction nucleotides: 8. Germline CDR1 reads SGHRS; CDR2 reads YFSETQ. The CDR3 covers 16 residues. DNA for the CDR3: TGCGCCAGCAGCTCCGGGGCAGGGGGCTTTAATGAAAAACTGTTTTTT. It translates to CASSSGAGGFNEKLFF.

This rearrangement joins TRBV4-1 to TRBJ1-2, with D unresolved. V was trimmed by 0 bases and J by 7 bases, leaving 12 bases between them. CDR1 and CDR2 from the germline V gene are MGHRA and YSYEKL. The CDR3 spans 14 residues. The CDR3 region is CASSQDLGLRGYTF. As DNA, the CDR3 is TGCGCCAGCAGCCAAGATCTCGGACTCCGTGGCTACACCTTC.

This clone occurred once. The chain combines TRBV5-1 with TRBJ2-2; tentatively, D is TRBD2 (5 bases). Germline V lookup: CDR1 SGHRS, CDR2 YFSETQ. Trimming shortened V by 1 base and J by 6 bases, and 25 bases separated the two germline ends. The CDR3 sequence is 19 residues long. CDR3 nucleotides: TGCGCCAGCAGCTTGAATTCAAGGAGGCCGGTACATTTGTCCGGGGAGCTGTTTTTT. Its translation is CASSLNSRRPVHLSGELFF.

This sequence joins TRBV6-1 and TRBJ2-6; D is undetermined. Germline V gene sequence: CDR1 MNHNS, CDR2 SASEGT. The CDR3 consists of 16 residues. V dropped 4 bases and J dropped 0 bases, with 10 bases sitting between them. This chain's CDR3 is CASSAPGVSGANVLTF. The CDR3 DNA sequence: TGTGCCAGCAGTGCGCCAGGCGTCTCTGGGGCCAACGTCCTGACTTTC.

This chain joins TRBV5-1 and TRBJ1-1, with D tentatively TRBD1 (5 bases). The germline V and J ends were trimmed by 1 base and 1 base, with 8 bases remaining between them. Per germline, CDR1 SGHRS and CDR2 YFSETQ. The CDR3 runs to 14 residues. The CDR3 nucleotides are TGCGCCAGCAGCTTGTTTGGACAGAACACTGAAGCTTTCTTT. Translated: CASSLFGQNTEAFF.

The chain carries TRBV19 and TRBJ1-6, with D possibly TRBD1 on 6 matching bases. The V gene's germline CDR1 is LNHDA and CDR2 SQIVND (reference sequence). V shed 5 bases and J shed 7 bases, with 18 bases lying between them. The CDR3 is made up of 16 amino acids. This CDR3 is CASSRLEGVWNSPLHF. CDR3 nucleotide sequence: TGTGCCAGTAGTCGCCTTGAGGGGGTCTGGAATTCACCCCTCCACTTT.

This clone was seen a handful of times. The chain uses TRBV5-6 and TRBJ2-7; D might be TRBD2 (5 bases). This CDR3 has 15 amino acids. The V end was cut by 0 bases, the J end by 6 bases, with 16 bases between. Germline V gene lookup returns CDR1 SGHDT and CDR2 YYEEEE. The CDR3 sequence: CASSLAGKGGLEQYF. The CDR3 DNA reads TGTGCCAGCAGCTTGGCCGGGAAGGGCGGGCTCGAGCAGTACTTC. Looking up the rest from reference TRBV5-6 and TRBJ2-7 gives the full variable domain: DAGVTQSPTHLIKTRGQQVTLRCSPKSGHDTVSWYQQALGQGPQFIFQYYEEEERQRGNFPDRFSGHQFPNYSSELNVNALLLGDSALYLCASSLAGKGGLEQYFGPGTRLTVT.

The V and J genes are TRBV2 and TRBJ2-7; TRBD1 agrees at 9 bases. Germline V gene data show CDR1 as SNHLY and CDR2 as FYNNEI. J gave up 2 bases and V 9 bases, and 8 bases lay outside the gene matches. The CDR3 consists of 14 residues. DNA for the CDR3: TGTGCCAGTCTTGGGACAGGGTTCGCCTACGAGCAGTACTTC. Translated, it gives CASLGTGFAYEQYF.

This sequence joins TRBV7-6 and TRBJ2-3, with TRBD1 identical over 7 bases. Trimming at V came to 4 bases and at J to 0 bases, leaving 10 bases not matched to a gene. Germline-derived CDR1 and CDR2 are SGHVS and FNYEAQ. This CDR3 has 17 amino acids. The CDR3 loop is CASSSRQGAYSTDTQYF. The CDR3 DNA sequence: TGTGCCAGCAGCTCTCGACAGGGAGCTTATAGCACAGATACGCAGTATTTT.

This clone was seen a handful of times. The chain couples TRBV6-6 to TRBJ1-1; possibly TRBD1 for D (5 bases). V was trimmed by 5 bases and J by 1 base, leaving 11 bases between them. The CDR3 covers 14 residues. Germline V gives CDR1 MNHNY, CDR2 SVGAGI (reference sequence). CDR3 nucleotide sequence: TGTGCCAGCAGTCGGACACTAAAGAACACTGAAGCTTTCTTT. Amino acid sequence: CASSRTLKNTEAFF.